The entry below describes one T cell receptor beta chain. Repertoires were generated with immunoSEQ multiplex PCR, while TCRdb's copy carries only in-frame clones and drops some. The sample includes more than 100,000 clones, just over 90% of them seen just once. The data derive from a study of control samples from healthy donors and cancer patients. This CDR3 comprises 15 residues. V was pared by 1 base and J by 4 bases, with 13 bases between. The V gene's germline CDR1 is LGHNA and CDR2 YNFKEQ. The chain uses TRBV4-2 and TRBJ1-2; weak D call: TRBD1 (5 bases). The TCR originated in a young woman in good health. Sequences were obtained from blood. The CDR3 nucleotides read TGTGCCAGCAGCCAAGGGGGGAGCAGGTCCTATGGCTACACCTTC. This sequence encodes CASSQGGSRSYGYTF.